This TCR beta chain was identified in a study of T cell clonotyping in hematopoietic cell transplantation. Study outcomes and limitations: Recipient TCR diversity dropped after transplant; expanded clonotypes rose from day 30 to 180. No sorting was done, leaving CD4 and CD8 contributions mixed.

The data were produced by immunoSEQ multiplex PCR, yet TCRdb's version contains in-frame clones alone and is incomplete. The table lists 15,000 or so clones, approximately 60% of them singletons. Germline trimming cut 7 bases from V and 5 bases from J; bases unmatched to any gene: 6. CDR3 size: 14 residues. Germline assignment: CDR1 MNHNY and CDR2 SVGAGI (reference sequence). With respect to this clone: Its antigen is not known.

The chain has TRBV6-6 and TRBJ2-2; 8 bases agree with TRBD2. This material consisted of PBMCs, taken 30 days after allogeneic stem cell transplant. This sequence originates from a male patient aged 45 to 59 who had an allogeneic stem cell transplant from an unrelated donor, so T cells may come from the graft donor. Some clones in this sample may be carry-over from other donors' samples. The CDR3 DNA reads as TGTGCCAGCATGCCAGCGGGGGTGACCGGGGAGCTGTTTTTT. Protein sequence: CASMPAGVTGELFF.